What follows describes a single T cell receptor (beta chain). Germline values: CDR1 MNHNY, CDR2 SVGAGI (reference sequence). After removal of 0 bases from V and 0 bases from J, the junction contained 2 bases not matched to a gene. The CDR3 loop spans 16 amino acids. The table came from immunoSEQ multiplex PCR; TCRdb's copy has only in-frame clones and leaves some out. The sample has 150,000 to 180,000 clones, roughly 80% seen once. These data are taken from a study of blood T cell repertoires in COVID-19. Study-wide context: PBMCs, B-cell-depleted T cells, or T cells were the source of the cDNA or gDNA that made up the material.

The TCR comes from a man older than 75 with acute or convalescent COVID-19. The chain employs TRBV6-6 and TRBJ2-7, with TRBD1 identical over 10 bases. The specimen sequenced was peripheral blood. As DNA, the CDR3 is TGTGCCAGCAGTTACTCGGGACAGGGGAGCTCCTACGAGCAGTACTTC. Amino acids: CASSYSGQGSSYEQYF.